This is a list of T cell receptor beta chains from one sample in a study of blood T cell repertoires in COVID-19. The assay was immunoSEQ multiplex PCR, and TCRdb's table has in-frame clones only and misses some. The sample consists of about 240,000 clones, approximately 90% of them appearing once. Sample: peripheral blood. The origin of the receptors is a woman aged 35 to 49 who had recovered from COVID-19. Each CDR3 is given with its conserved first and last residue. The D gene is left open where the match is weak. Not all rows give a size; the values are once, few, many and, for expanded clones, a class.

17	TRBV2	TRBJ1-3	-	TRBD1	CASSEGTEVYSGNTIYF	TGTGCCAGCAGTGAGGGGACAGAGGTCTACTCTGGAAACACCATATATTTT
14	TRBV19	TRBJ1-1	-	-	CASRTGPGPRGAFF	TGTGCCAGTAGGACAGGCCCAGGGCCACGAGGAGCTTTCTTT
14	TRBV10-3	TRBJ2-2	-	TRBD2	CATAHSGSAGELFF	TGTGCCACCGCCCATAGCGGGAGCGCCGGGGAGCTGTTTTTT
17	TRBV5-1	TRBJ2-5	once	TRBD2	CASNPGITSGAKETQYF	TGCGCCAGCAACCCCGGGATAACTAGCGGGGCGAAAGAGACCCAGTACTTC
11	TRBV7-9	TRBJ2-7	-	-	CASTQSDEQYF	TGTGCCAGCACCCAAAGCGACGAGCAGTACTTC
13	TRBV5-4	TRBJ1-4	-	TRBD1	CASSSLGGEKLFF	TGTGCCAGCAGCTCCCTAGGGGGCGAAAAACTGTTTTTT
17	TRBV28	TRBJ1-2	-	TRBD1	CASSPAGTGQWRDGYTF	TGTGCCAGCAGCCCTGCCGGGACAGGTCAATGGAGGGATGGCTACACCTTC
16	TRBV11-2	TRBJ2-4	-	-	CASSLGGGRQKNIQYF	TGTGCCAGCAGCTTAGGAGGGGGAAGACAGAAAAACATTCAGTACTTC
17	TRBV5-4	TRBJ2-3	-	TRBD2	CASSLGTSGRDTDTQYF	TGTGCCAGCAGCTTGGGGACTAGCGGGAGGGACACAGATACGCAGTATTTT
15	TRBV11-2	TRBJ1-3	-	-	CASSLRSQRGNTIYF	TGTGCCAGCAGCTTAAGGTCCCAGCGAGGAAACACCATATATTTT
16	TRBV11-2	TRBJ2-2	-	-	CASSLVRGAGTGELFF	TGTGCCAGCAGCTTAGTTCGGGGGGCGGGCACCGGGGAGCTGTTTTTT
13	TRBV3-1/TRBV3-2	TRBJ1-5	-	-	CASSQAPGGPQHF	TGTGCCAGCAGCCAAGCCCCGGGGGGGCCCCAGCATTTT
13	TRBV5-6	TRBJ2-1	-	-	CASSPGWPNEQFF	TGTGCCAGCAGCCCGGGGTGGCCCAATGAGCAGTTCTTC
11	TRBV20-1	TRBJ2-5	-	-	CSAKLTGTQYF	TGCAGTGCTAAACTCACGGGGACCCAGTACTTC
15	TRBV6-1	TRBJ1-2	once	TRBD1	CASSDRTGGYYGYTF	TGTGCCAGCAGTGATCGGACAGGGGGCTACTATGGCTACACCTTC
16	TRBV9	TRBJ2-5	-	TRBD2	CASSPRGAGGEETQYF	TGTGCCAGCAGCCCCCGGGGGGCGGGAGGGGAAGAGACCCAGTACTTC
17	TRBV4-2	TRBJ2-5	-	TRBD2	CASSQASGLAGVETQYF	TGTGCCAGCAGCCAAGCGTCGGGACTAGCGGGAGTGGAGACCCAGTACTTC
16	TRBV7-9	TRBJ2-5	-	TRBD2	CASSLRGGLGQETQYF	TGTGCCAGCAGCTTAAGGGGCGGACTAGGCCAAGAGACCCAGTACTTC
14	TRBV5-4	TRBJ1-1	few	TRBD1	CASSSGQKNTEAFF	TGTGCCAGCAGCTCGGGACAGAAGAACACTGAAGCTTTCTTT
12	TRBV12-3/TRBV12-4	TRBJ1-5	-	-	CASSRGDQPQHF	TGTGCCAGCAGTCGGGGGGATCAGCCCCAGCATTTT
11	TRBV5-6	TRBJ1-2	-	TRBD1	CASSWTGRLTF	TGTGCCAGCAGCTGGACAGGCCGGCTCACCTTC
13	TRBV29-1	TRBJ1-6	few	-	CSVAEGINSPLHF	TGCAGCGTTGCTGAGGGCATTAATTCACCCCTCCACTTT
17	TRBV4-3	TRBJ2-1	once	TRBD2	CASSRDIAGGAVNEQFF	TGCGCCAGCAGCCGCGACATAGCGGGAGGGGCGGTGAATGAGCAGTTCTTC
13	TRBV18	TRBJ1-2	-	-	CASSQAGYYGYTF	TGTGCCAGCTCACAAGCAGGGTACTATGGCTACACCTTC
9	TRBV24-1	TRBJ2-1	-	TRBD2	CATGTNPLF	TGTGCCACCGGGACTAACCCCCTCTTC
15	TRBV7-2	TRBJ2-2	-	-	CASSLGSWGGGELFF	TGTGCCAGCAGCTTAGGTTCGTGGGGCGGCGGGGAGCTGTTTTTT
15	TRBV27	TRBJ1-5	-	TRBD1	CASSWDRNSNQPQHF	TGTGCCAGCAGTTGGGACAGGAATAGCAATCAGCCCCAGCATTTT
16	TRBV4-3	TRBJ2-1	-	-	CASSQGSGGLDNEQFF	TGCGCCAGCAGCCAAGGGTCCGGGGGGCTGGACAATGAGCAGTTCTTC
17	TRBV7-2	TRBJ2-1	-	TRBD2	CASSLVGGGVPYNEQFF	TGTGCCAGCAGCTTAGTGGGGGGGGGAGTCCCCTACAATGAGCAGTTCTTC
15	TRBV5-5	TRBJ1-2	-	-	CASSLWTVPNYGYTF	TGTGCCAGCAGCTTATGGACAGTCCCAAACTATGGCTACACCTTC
12	TRBV12-3/TRBV12-4	TRBJ2-3	-	-	CASSSPPDTQYF	TGTGCCAGCAGTTCCCCCCCGGATACGCAGTATTTT
17	TRBV21-1	TRBJ2-1	-	-	CASSKKAKRLSYNEQFF	TGTGCCAGCAGCAAAAAGGCGAAGCGGCTCTCCTACAATGAGCAGTTCTTC
15	TRBV7-9	TRBJ2-7	-	TRBD1	CASTPGTGGLGEQYF	TGTGCCAGCACCCCCGGGACAGGGGGCCTTGGGGAGCAGTACTTC
16	TRBV24-1	TRBJ2-1	-	TRBD2	CATSEPLAGVHNEQFF	TGTGCCACCAGTGAGCCCCTAGCGGGAGTCCACAATGAGCAGTTCTTC
15	TRBV3-1/TRBV3-2	TRBJ2-1	-	-	CASTLEGTSYNEQFF	TGTGCCAGCACCCTGGAGGGAACTTCCTACAATGAGCAGTTCTTC
16	TRBV5-1	TRBJ1-3	-	TRBD1	CASTPGTADSGNTIYF	TGCGCCAGCACTCCCGGGACAGCGGACTCTGGAAACACCATATATTTT
14	TRBV27	TRBJ1-4	-	-	CASSLLAGGEKLFF	TGTGCCAGCAGCCTACTGGCGGGTGGTGAAAAACTGTTTTTT
14	TRBV2	TRBJ2-3	-	-	CASTGRQGIDTQYF	TGTGCCAGCACCGGCCGCCAGGGGATAGATACGCAGTATTTT
19	TRBV10-3	TRBJ2-2	-	TRBD2	CAISEPGLAGGPRTGELFF	TGTGCCATCAGTGAGCCGGGACTAGCGGGAGGGCCGCGCACCGGGGAGCTGTTTTTT
15	TRBV6-2/TRBV6-3	TRBJ2-7	-	TRBD1	CASSYSSDRGHGQYF	TGTGCCAGCAGTTACTCGTCCGACAGGGGGCATGGGCAGTACTTC
17	TRBV9	TRBJ2-2	once	TRBD2	CASSVGASGRAAGELFF	TGTGCCAGCAGCGTAGGGGCTAGCGGGAGGGCCGCCGGGGAGCTGTTTTTT
13	TRBV6-5	TRBJ1-3	-	-	CASSRQSGNTIYF	TGTGCCAGCAGTCGACAATCCGGAAACACCATATATTTT
12	TRBV6-2/TRBV6-3	TRBJ2-2	few	-	CASSARAGELFF	TGTGCCAGCAGCGCCCGGGCCGGGGAGCTGTTTTTT
13	TRBV15	TRBJ1-1	-	TRBD1	CATSRDGQGVAFF	TGTGCCACCAGCAGAGATGGGCAGGGGGTGGCTTTCTTT
15	TRBV7-3	TRBJ2-1	-	-	CASSRGGRTGDEQFF	TGTGCCAGCAGCCGCGGCGGCCGAACCGGGGATGAGCAGTTCTTC
15	TRBV7-8	TRBJ2-7	-	-	CASSLGGLAPPGRYF	TGTGCCAGCAGCTTAGGTGGTCTAGCCCCACCCGGACGGTACTTC
16	TRBV11-3	TRBJ2-2	once	TRBD2	CASSWDGTRNTGELFF	TGTGCCAGCAGCTGGGACGGGACTAGGAACACCGGGGAGCTGTTTTTT
16	TRBV19	TRBJ1-4	-	-	CASSAAPRATNEKLFF	TGTGCCAGTAGTGCAGCGCCCCGAGCAACTAATGAAAAACTGTTTTTT
13	TRBV7-2	TRBJ1-1	-	-	CASSLGPETEAFF	TGTGCCAGCAGCTTAGGGCCAGAAACTGAAGCTTTCTTT